Given below is one T cell receptor beta chain in context. Its cognate antigen is unknown. V was pared by 1 base and J by 2 bases, with 2 bases of the junction left unmatched. This CDR3 region has 16 residues. Per the germline V gene, CDR1 is SGHTA and CDR2 is FQGNSA. This specimen belongs to a study of cytomegalovirus exposure and HLA in healthy donors. Study outcomes and limitations: A further, later analysis showed that HLA-associated TCR beta chains (compared with equally common others) were more clonally expanded. Earlier analysis found most TCR beta V segments productive about 90% or about 30% of the time. Many donors shared some public TCRs, even though most TCR sequences were rare.

The study ran its PCR with 60 Vbeta and 13 Jbeta primers. Methods used by the authors: Later reanalysis found about 78 million unique TCR beta chains, roughly 9.9 million of them shared. Here immunoSEQ multiplex PCR was the method, and the copy in TCRdb shows in-frame clones only, minus some. V and J calls and clone size are given by that table; D and trimming were obtained from the DNA. The profile shows 85,000 to 100,000 clones, 69% of them singletons. The clonotype was recovered from a man in his fifties in good health and CMV-seronegative. The rearrangement links TRBV7-2 to TRBJ2-7; 13 bases map to TRBD2. Sequencing was carried out using PBMCs. Here the CDR3 reads CASSLGGTSGAYEQYV. The CDR3 DNA follows: TGTGCCAGCAGCTTAGGGGGGACTAGCGGGGCCTACGAGCAGTACGTC.